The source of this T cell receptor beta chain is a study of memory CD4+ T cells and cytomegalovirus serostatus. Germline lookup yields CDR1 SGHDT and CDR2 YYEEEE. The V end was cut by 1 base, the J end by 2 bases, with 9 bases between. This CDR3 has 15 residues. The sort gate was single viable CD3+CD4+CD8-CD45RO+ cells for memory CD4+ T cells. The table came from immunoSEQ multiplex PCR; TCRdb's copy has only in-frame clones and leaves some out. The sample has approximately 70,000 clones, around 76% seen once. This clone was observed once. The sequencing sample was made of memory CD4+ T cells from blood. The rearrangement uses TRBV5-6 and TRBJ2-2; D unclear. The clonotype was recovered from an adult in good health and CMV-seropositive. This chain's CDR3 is CASSLITDNTGELFF. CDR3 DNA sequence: TGTGCCAGCAGCTTGATCACAGATAACACCGGGGAGCTGTTTTTT.